The 17 T cell receptor beta chains given below trace back to one sample, sequenced in a study of cytomegalovirus exposure and HLA in healthy donors. In the PCR, 60 Vbeta and 13 Jbeta primers were used. The repertoire was sequenced with immunoSEQ multiplex PCR; TCRdb's copy has only in-frame clones and lacks some. The top ten hold 4% of the sample, which has 100,000 to 150,000 clones, around 70% seen once. The sequencing input was PBMCs. These receptors all stem from a man aged 35 to 55 in good health and CMV-seropositive.

This chain joins TRBV2 and TRBJ2-3; tentatively, D is TRBD2 (5 bases). Germline V gives CDR1 SNHLY, CDR2 FYNNEI. The V gene lost 10 bases and the J gene lost 4 bases, with 15 bases spanning the gap. This CDR3 contains 13 residues. CDR3: CATGKSEADTQYF. The CDR3 DNA is TGTGCCACGGGGAAGAGCGAGGCAGATACGCAGTATTTT.

V gene TRBV10-3 combines with J gene TRBJ2-2; 7 nucleotides line up with TRBD2. The germline V gene encodes CDR1 ENHRY and CDR2 SYGVKD. V was clipped by 9 bases and J by 0 bases; unmatched bases: 4. The CDR3 extends over 14 amino acids. The CDR3 DNA follows: TGTGCCATTACTAGCGACCCGAACACCGGGGAGCTGTTTTTT. As protein: CAITSDPNTGELFF.

The chain carries TRBV7-9 and TRBJ1-4; no definite D call. The germline V and J ends were trimmed by 0 bases and 8 bases, with 13 bases remaining between them. The CDR3 runs to 15 residues. The V gene's germline CDR1 is SEHNR and CDR2 FQNEAQ (reference sequence). The CDR3 sequence is CASSLARGGPEKLFF. CDR3 DNA sequence: TGTGCCAGCAGCTTAGCGCGTGGAGGCCCCGAAAAACTGTTTTTT.

Regarding this clone: It is likely a read error, because the conserved phenylalanine at the end of the CDR3 is missing. V and J are TRBV5-6 and TRBJ1-2; the D gene is possibly TRBD1 (5 bases). Germline values: CDR1 SGHDT, CDR2 YYEEEE. Trimming cost V 0 bases and J 2 bases, with 11 bases left between them. This CDR3 is built from 15 residues. CDR3 region: CASSLGGTENYGYTS. The CDR3 coding sequence is TGTGCCAGCAGCTTGGGCGGGACGGAAAACTATGGCTACACCTCC.

For the CDR3, the DNA is TGTGCCAGCAGCCCGACCGGGACTAGCGGATACAATGAGCAGTTCTTC. This gives the protein CASSPTGTSGYNEQFF. The genes are TRBV9 and TRBJ2-1; 11 nucleotides align to TRBD2. V gave up 4 bases and J gave up 4 bases; unmatched junction bases: 7. The germline V gene has CDR1 SGDLS and CDR2 YYNGEE. This CDR3 region has 16 residues.

The V call is TRBV4-2, the J call TRBJ1-3, with a weak D call TRBD1 (5 bases). CDR3 length: 15 residues. V gave up 1 base and J gave up 2 bases, with 9 bases separating them. From germline, CDR1 is LGHNA and CDR2 YNFKEQ. CDR3 in amino acids: CASSQGKGAGNTIYF. In DNA, the CDR3 is TGTGCCAGCAGCCAAGGTAAAGGGGCTGGAAACACCATATATTTT.

This clone was picked up one time. The genes are TRBV5-1 and TRBJ1-6, with unresolved D. Germline V gene lookup returns CDR1 SGHRS and CDR2 YFSETQ. Deletions cut 2 bases from V and 9 bases from J, with 12 bases between. CDR3 size: 14 residues. CDR3 coding DNA: TGCGCCAGCAGCTTCGAGGAGGGTGCTTCACCCCTCCACTTT. This sequence encodes CASSFEEGASPLHF. Looking up the rest from reference TRBV5-1 and TRBJ1-6 gives the full variable domain: KAGVTQTPRYLIKTRGQQVTLSCSPISGHRSVSWYQQTPGQGLQFLFEYFSETQRNKGNFPGRFSGRQFSNSRSEMNVSTLELGDSALYLCASSFEEGASPLHFGNGTRLTVT.

This clone was detected only a few times. The V and J genes are TRBV27 and TRBJ1-5; 7 bases line up with TRBD1. Germline V gene data show CDR1 as MNHEY and CDR2 as SMNVEV (reference sequence). The V segment lost 5 bases and the J segment 3 bases; nucleotides outside the gene matches: 4. This CDR3 contains 14 residues. The CDR3: CASSPGQANQPQHF. DNA for the CDR3: TGTGCCAGCAGTCCCGGACAGGCCAATCAGCCCCAGCATTTT.

The rearrangement joins TRBV7-8 to TRBJ1-1, with 7 bases that match TRBD1. Germline CDR1 is SGHVS and CDR2 is FQNEAQ. This CDR3 spans 14 amino acids. Trimming cost V 4 bases and J 5 bases; bases outside gene matches: 7. As DNA, the CDR3 is TGTGCCAGCAGCTCCGCACAGGGGAGAACTGAAGCTTTCTTT. Its translation is CASSSAQGRTEAFF.

CDR3: CASSFSASGGAADTQYF. In DNA, the CDR3 is TGTGCCAGCAGCTTCTCTGCTAGCGGGGGGGCAGCAGATACGCAGTATTTT. This sequence joins TRBV7-2 and TRBJ2-3; the match to TRBD2 covers 12 bases. CDR3 length: 17 amino acids. Germline CDR1 SGHTA, CDR2 FQGNSA. The V gene end was trimmed by 3 bases and the J gene end by 4 bases; junction bases not matched to a gene: 8.

The chain employs TRBV11-1 and TRBJ2-1; 9 bases agree with TRBD1. V gave up 1 base and J gave up 10 bases; unmatched junction bases: 5. Germline V gene data show CDR1 as SGHAT and CDR2 as FQDESV (reference sequence). The CDR3 covers 14 residues. The chain's CDR3 is CASSLGDRAQEQFF. CDR3 sequence (DNA): TGTGCCAGCAGCTTAGGGGACAGGGCTCAGGAGCAGTTCTTC. Filled out from reference TRBV11-1 and TRBJ2-1, the complete variable domain reads EAEVAQSPRYKITEKSQAVAFWCDPISGHATLYWYRQILGQGPELLVQFQDESVVDDSQLPKDRFSAERLKGVDSTLKIQPAELGDSAMYLCASSLGDRAQEQFFGPGTRLTVL.

The chain is built from TRBV4-3 and TRBJ1-3; D is possibly TRBD1 (5 bases). CDR1 and CDR2 (germline): LGHNA, YSLEER. This CDR3 comprises 17 residues. Trimming took off 6 bases at V and 2 bases at J, with 20 bases between the two ends. The chain's CDR3 is CASSIGPVGGTGNTIYF. The DNA of the CDR3 is TGCGCCAGCAGTATCGGTCCGGTCGGGGGGACTGGAAACACCATATATTTT.

The V gene is TRBV27, the J gene TRBJ1-5, with TRBD1 matching over 9 bases. Germline lookup yields CDR1 MNHEY and CDR2 SMNVEV (reference sequence). This CDR3 comprises 14 residues. The V and J ends lost 6 bases and 3 bases, in that order; junction bases with no gene match: 3. The CDR3 loop reads CASRTGGDNQPQHF. In DNA, the CDR3 is TGTGCCAGCAGGACAGGGGGAGACAATCAGCCCCAGCATTTT.

The chain uses TRBV9 and TRBJ1-1, with 7 bases that match TRBD1. Per germline, CDR1 SGDLS and CDR2 YYNGEE. With V trimmed by 3 bases and J by 3 bases, 11 bases remained unmatched. The CDR3 contains 16 residues. Written as DNA, the CDR3 is TGTGCCAGCAGCGCCCGACAGGGTCTCTCTGACACTGAAGCTTTCTTT. It encodes CASSARQGLSDTEAFF.

This sequence joins TRBV7-9 and TRBJ2-7; D call uncertain. Germline V gene data show CDR1 as SEHNR and CDR2 as FQNEAQ (reference sequence). Trimming removed 4 bases from V and 3 bases from J, with 7 bases in between. This CDR3 contains 12 residues. The CDR3: CASSSVVYEQYF. As DNA, the CDR3 is TGTGCCAGCAGCTCGGTGGTCTACGAGCAGTACTTC. Combining the CDR3 with reference TRBV7-9 and TRBJ2-7 gives the whole variable domain DTGVSQNPRHKITKRGQNVTFRCDPISEHNRLYWYRQTLGQGPEFLTYFQNEAQLEKSRLLSDRFSAERPKGSFSTLEIQRTEQGDSAMYLCASSSVVYEQYFGPGTRLTVT.

The chain joins TRBV7-9 to TRBJ1-1; possible D gene TRBD1, 6 bases. The CDR3 is 15 amino acids. Germline CDR1 is SEHNR and CDR2 is FQNEAQ (reference sequence). The germline V and J ends were trimmed by 5 bases and 4 bases, with 17 bases remaining between them. The CDR3 here is CASSPSGGRGTEAFF. CDR3 DNA: TGTGCCAGCAGCCCCAGCGGGGGCAGGGGCACTGAAGCTTTCTTT.

The chain uses TRBV29-1 and TRBJ1-5, with 7 bases aligning to TRBD1. CDR3 size: 14 residues. Germline values: CDR1 SQVTM, CDR2 ANQGSEA. The V and J ends lost 5 bases and 7 bases, in that order; junction bases with no gene match: 11. The CDR3 DNA reads TGCAGCGTTAGGTGGGCAGGGGGTGGGCAGCCCCAGCATTTT. As protein: CSVRWAGGGQPQHF.